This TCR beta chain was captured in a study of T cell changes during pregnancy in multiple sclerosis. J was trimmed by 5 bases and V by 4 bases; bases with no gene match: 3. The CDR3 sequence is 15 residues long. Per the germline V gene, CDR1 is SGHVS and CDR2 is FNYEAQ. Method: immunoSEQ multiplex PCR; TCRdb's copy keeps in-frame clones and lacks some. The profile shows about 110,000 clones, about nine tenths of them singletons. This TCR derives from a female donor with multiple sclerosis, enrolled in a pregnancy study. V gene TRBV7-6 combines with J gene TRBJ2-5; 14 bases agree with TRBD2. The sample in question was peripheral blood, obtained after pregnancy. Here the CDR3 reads CASSSTSGGGETQYF. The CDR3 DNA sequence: TGTGCCAGCAGCTCGACTAGCGGGGGGGGCGAGACCCAGTACTTC.